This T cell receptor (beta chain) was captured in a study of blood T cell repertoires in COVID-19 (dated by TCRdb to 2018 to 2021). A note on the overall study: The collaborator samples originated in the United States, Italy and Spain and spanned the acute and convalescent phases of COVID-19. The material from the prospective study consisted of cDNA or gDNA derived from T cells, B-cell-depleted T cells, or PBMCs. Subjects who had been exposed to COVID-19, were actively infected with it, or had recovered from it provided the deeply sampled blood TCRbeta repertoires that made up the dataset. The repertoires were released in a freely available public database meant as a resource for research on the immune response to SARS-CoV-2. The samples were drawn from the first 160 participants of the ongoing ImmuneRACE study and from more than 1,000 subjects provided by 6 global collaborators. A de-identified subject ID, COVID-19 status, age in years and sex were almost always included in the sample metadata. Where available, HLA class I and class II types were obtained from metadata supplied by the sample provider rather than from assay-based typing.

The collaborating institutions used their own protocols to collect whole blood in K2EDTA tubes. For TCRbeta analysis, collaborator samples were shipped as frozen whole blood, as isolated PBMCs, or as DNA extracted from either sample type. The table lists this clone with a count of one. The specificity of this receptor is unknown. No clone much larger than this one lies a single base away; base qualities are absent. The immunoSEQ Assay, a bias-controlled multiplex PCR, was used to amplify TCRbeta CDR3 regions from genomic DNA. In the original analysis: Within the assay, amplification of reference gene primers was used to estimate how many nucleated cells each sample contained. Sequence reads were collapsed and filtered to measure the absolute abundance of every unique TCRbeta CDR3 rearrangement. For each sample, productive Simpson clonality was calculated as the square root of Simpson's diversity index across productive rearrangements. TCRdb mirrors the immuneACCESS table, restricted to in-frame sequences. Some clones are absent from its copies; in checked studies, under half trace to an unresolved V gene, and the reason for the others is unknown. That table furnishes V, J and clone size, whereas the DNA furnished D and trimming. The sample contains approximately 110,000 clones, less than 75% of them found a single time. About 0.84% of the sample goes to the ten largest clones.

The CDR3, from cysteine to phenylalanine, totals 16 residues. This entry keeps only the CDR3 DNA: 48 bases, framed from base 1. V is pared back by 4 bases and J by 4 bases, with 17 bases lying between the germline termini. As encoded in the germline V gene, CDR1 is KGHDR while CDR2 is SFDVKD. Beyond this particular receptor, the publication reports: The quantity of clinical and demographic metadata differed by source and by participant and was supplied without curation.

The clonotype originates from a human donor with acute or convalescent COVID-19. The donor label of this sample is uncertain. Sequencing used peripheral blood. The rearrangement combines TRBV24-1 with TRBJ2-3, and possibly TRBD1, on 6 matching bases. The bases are TGTGCCACCAGTGACGCCGGGACACCGGTGGCAGATACGCAGTATTTT. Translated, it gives CATSDAGTPVADTQYF.